This is a list of T cell receptor beta chains from one sample in a study of early T cells in non-severe SARS-CoV-2 infection. TCRdb analysed the 5' RACE reads with MiXCR anew, one entry per CDR3 protein. The sample records approximately 52,000 distinct CDR3 sequences, about 15% being singletons. The input for sequencing was whole blood, taken at baseline. These receptors all stem from an adult who was a healthcare worker with PCR-confirmed SARS-CoV-2 infection or an uninfected control (not recorded which). The CDR3 runs from the conserved cysteine through the conserved F or W. The D gene is left open where the match is weak. Clone size is not always given. Where it is, it says once, few, many or a class for expanded clones.

j_gene | v_gene | d_gene | abundance | CDR3aa | CDR3nt
TRBJ1-4 | TRBV6-5 | NA | NA | CASRGEKLFF | TGTGCCAGCAGAGGTGAAAAACTGTTTTTT
TRBJ2-2 | TRBV20-1 | NA | few | CSARLLNTGELFF | TGCAGTGCTAGACTCCTGAACACCGGGGAGCTGTTTTTT
TRBJ2-7 | TRBV3-1 | TRBD1 | few | CASSLVFGTGIENEQYF | TGTGCCAGCAGCCTGGTCTTTGGGACAGGGATAGAAAACGAGCAGTACTTC
TRBJ2-2 | TRBV4-1 | NA | few | CASSQDAGLMTGELFF | TGCGCCAGCAGCCAAGACGCGGGTCTGATGACCGGGGAGCTGTTTTTT
TRBJ2-1 | TRBV7-3 | TRBD2 | NA | CASSSASGPYNEQFF | TGTGCCAGCAGCTCCGCTAGCGGCCCATACAATGAGCAGTTCTTC
TRBJ1-1 | TRBV6-2/TRBV6-3 | NA | NA | CASSYSARNTEAFF | TGTGCCAGCAGTTACTCCGCTAGGAACACTGAAGCTTTCTTT
TRBJ2-3 | TRBV7-2 | NA | many | CASSFSTDTQYF | TGTGCCAGCAGCTTTTCGACAGATACGCAGTATTTT
TRBJ2-3 | TRBV20-1 | TRBD2 | few | CSASRLAGGREDTQYF | TGCAGTGCTAGCCGACTAGCGGGAGGGCGGGAAGATACGCAGTATTTT
TRBJ1-2 | TRBV5-1 | TRBD1 | few | CASSPGTGGYGYTF | TGCGCCAGCAGCCCCGGGACAGGGGGCTATGGCTACACCTTC
TRBJ2-1 | TRBV5-1 | NA | few | CASSLDTGTGLYNEQFF | TGCGCCAGCAGCTTGGATACCGGGACTGGACTATACAATGAGCAGTTCTTC
TRBJ2-4 | TRBV11-2 | TRBD2 | many | CASRGGSSHSIQYF | TGTGCCAGCAGGGGAGGGAGTTCGCACAGCATTCAGTACTTC
TRBJ1-2 | TRBV3-1 | TRBD1 | NA | CASSPQGGSGSHGYTF | TGTGCCAGCAGCCCCCAGGGGGGTTCGGGATCTCATGGCTACACCTTC
TRBJ2-3 | TRBV4-2 | NA | many | CASSSRADTQYF | TGTGCCAGCAGCTCTAGAGCAGATACGCAGTATTTT
TRBJ2-7 | TRBV12-3/TRBV12-4 | NA | few | CASSPELESEQYF | TGTGCCAGCAGTCCCGAGCTGGAGTCCGAGCAGTACTTC
TRBJ2-3 | TRBV20-1 | TRBD2 | many | CSADGTSGGYQMNTQYF | TGCAGTGCTGATGGGACTAGCGGGGGTTACCAAATGAATACGCAGTATTTT
TRBJ2-3 | TRBV4-1 | NA | few | CASRQGLSTDTQYF | TGCGCCAGCAGACAGGGACTTAGCACAGATACGCAGTATTTT
TRBJ2-7 | TRBV28 | NA | many | CASSSPEGGFFREQYF | TGTGCCAGCAGTTCCCCGGAAGGAGGATTCTTCCGCGAGCAGTACTTC
TRBJ1-1 | TRBV12-2 | NA | NA | CASRMTGAFRMGTEAFF | TGTGCAAGTCGAATGACAGGGGCCTTCAGGATGGGCACTGAAGCTTTCTTT
TRBJ2-3 | TRBV10-3 | TRBD2 | few | CAIRAGADTQYF | TGTGCCATCAGAGCGGGGGCCGATACGCAGTATTTT
TRBJ1-2 | TRBV7-9 | TRBD1 | NA | CASSLDRPLKGYTF | TGTGCCAGCAGCTTGGACAGGCCCCTGAAGGGCTACACCTTC
TRBJ2-7 | TRBV5-1 | NA | many | CASSLRAGAPNEQYF | TGCGCCAGCAGCCTACGGGCAGGGGCCCCAAACGAGCAGTACTTC
TRBJ2-2 | TRBV6-5 | NA | NA | CASSYSTGPSGGGELFF | TGTGCCAGCAGTTACTCGACGGGTCCCAGTGGGGGCGGGGAGCTGTTTTTT
TRBJ2-7 | TRBV28 | TRBD1 | NA | CASSPGQYYEQYF | TGTGCCAGCAGCCCGGGACAGTACTACGAGCAGTACTTC
TRBJ2-1 | TRBV18 | TRBD1 | NA | CASSPSTGASAPGNEQFF | TGTGCCAGCTCACCCTCGACAGGGGCGAGCGCTCCCGGCAATGAGCAGTTCTTC
TRBJ1-1 | TRBV11-2 | TRBD1 | NA | CASTLDRGPEAFF | TGTGCCAGCACCCTAGACAGGGGACCTGAAGCTTTCTTT
TRBJ1-2 | TRBV25-1 | TRBD1 | NA | CASGRQGKVGYTF | TGTGCCAGCGGAAGACAGGGGAAAGTTGGCTACACCTTC
TRBJ1-5 | TRBV20-1 | TRBD1 | few | CSARAQGAYQPQHF | TGCAGTGCTAGAGCACAGGGGGCTTATCAGCCCCAGCATTTT
TRBJ2-4 | TRBV20-1 | TRBD2 | NA | CSAILAGGGKNIQYF | TGCAGTGCTATTCTAGCGGGAGGGGGGAAAAACATTCAGTACTTC
TRBJ1-5 | TRBV5-5 | TRBD1 | NA | CASSFQGASNQPQHF | TGTGCCAGCAGCTTTCAGGGGGCTAGCAATCAGCCCCAGCATTTT
TRBJ2-3 | TRBV5-1 | NA | once | CASSLGSSAPTDTQYF | TGCGCCAGCAGCTTGGGGTCTAGCGCCCCCACAGATACGCAGTATTTT
TRBJ2-5 | TRBV6-2/TRBV6-3 | NA | NA | CASTNLRRAQETQYF | TGTGCCAGCACTAACCTCCGGCGGGCCCAAGAGACCCAGTACTTC
TRBJ2-1 | TRBV5-1 | NA | NA | CASRGSSSYNEQFF | TGCGCCAGCCGGGGCAGCAGCTCCTACAATGAGCAGTTCTTC
TRBJ1-1 | TRBV14 | NA | few | CASSQERTGINTEAFF | TGTGCCAGCAGCCAAGAAAGAACAGGGATAAATACTGAAGCTTTCTTT
TRBJ2-7 | TRBV29-1 | NA | NA | CSVAQGPVSYEQYF | TGCAGCGTTGCACAGGGTCCGGTTTCCTACGAGCAGTACTTC
TRBJ2-2 | TRBV20-1 | TRBD1 | few | CSAAQGIGTGELFF | TGCAGTGCGGCACAGGGGATTGGCACCGGGGAGCTGTTTTTT
TRBJ1-1 | TRBV12-3/TRBV12-4 | NA | few | CASRTRQEAFF | TGTGCCAGCAGAACGCGACAGGAAGCTTTCTTT
TRBJ2-7 | TRBV6-2/TRBV6-3 | TRBD2 | few | CASSYSPASGRSDEQYF | TGTGCCAGCAGTTACTCCCCGGCTAGCGGGAGATCGGACGAGCAGTACTTC
TRBJ1-2 | TRBV27 | NA | few | CASSPAGRTANYGYTF | TGTGCCAGCAGTCCTGCCGGGCGAACGGCTAACTATGGCTACACCTTC
TRBJ2-3 | TRBV27 | NA | few | CAKRTVKSTDTQYF | TGTGCCAAAAGGACGGTTAAGAGCACAGATACGCAGTATTTT
TRBJ1-2 | TRBV10-2 | NA | NA | CASSESIYYGYTF | TGCGCCAGCAGTGAGTCGATCTACTATGGCTACACCTTC
TRBJ1-4 | TRBV20-1 | TRBD1 | few | CSATGQGGFEKLFF | TGCAGTGCTACCGGACAGGGAGGTTTTGAAAAACTGTTTTTT
TRBJ2-7 | TRBV7-9 | NA | many | CASSLGGLGVHEQYF | TGTGCCAGCAGCTTAGGGGGGCTAGGGGTCCACGAGCAGTACTTC
TRBJ2-3 | TRBV5-1 | NA | NA | CASSFSADTQYF | TGCGCCAGCAGCTTCTCAGCGGATACGCAGTATTTT
TRBJ1-1 | TRBV5-1 | NA | many | CASSLGFSTLPMNTEAFF | TGCGCCAGCAGCTTGGGGTTCAGCACTTTACCCATGAACACTGAAGCTTTCTTT
TRBJ1-6 | TRBV7-8 | TRBD1 | many | CASSLRDRGNSPLHF | TGTGCCAGCAGCCTCCGGGACAGGGGGAATTCACCCCTCCACTTT
TRBJ2-3 | TRBV3-1 | TRBD2 | few | CASTRTSGGITDTQYF | TGTGCCAGCACCCGGACTAGCGGGGGGATCACAGATACGCAGTATTTT
TRBJ2-1 | TRBV3-1 | TRBD2 | many | CASSQAVGTSGSRQFF | TGTGCCAGCAGCCAAGCGGTGGGGACTAGCGGGAGTCGACAGTTCTTC
TRBJ1-6 | TRBV28 | NA | NA | CASITPGRNSPLHF | TGTGCCAGCATTACACCCGGGCGGAATTCACCCCTCCACTTT
TRBJ2-5 | TRBV5-4 | TRBD2 | NA | CASSSTSGGRGETQYF | TGTGCCAGCAGCTCGACCTCGGGAGGACGAGGAGAGACCCAGTACTTC
TRBJ2-7 | TRBV7-2 | NA | NA | CASSQYEQSLAGEQYF | TGTGCCAGCAGCCAATATGAGCAGTCACTGGCTGGCGAGCAGTACTTC
TRBJ2-1 | TRBV9 | TRBD2 | few | CASSVDPGGSYNEQFF | TGTGCCAGCAGCGTAGACCCGGGGGGCTCCTACAATGAGCAGTTCTTC
TRBJ2-5 | TRBV7-8 | TRBD2 | many | CASSLAGIAGGAGTQYF | TGTGCCAGCAGCTTAGCGGGGATAGCGGGGGGAGCCGGGACCCAGTACTTC
TRBJ2-1 | TRBV12-3/TRBV12-4 | NA | NA | CASSSTSWGEQFF | TGTGCCAGCAGTTCGACTAGTTGGGGAGAGCAGTTCTTC
TRBJ2-1 | TRBV20-1 | NA | few | CSARRPRREQFF | TGCAGTGCTAGGCGGCCTAGGAGAGAGCAGTTCTTC
TRBJ2-7 | TRBV12-3/TRBV12-4 | TRBD1 | few | CASSSPGQGNVEQYF | TGTGCCAGCAGTTCTCCGGGACAGGGGAACGTCGAGCAGTACTTC
TRBJ2-3 | TRBV5-1 | NA | NA | CASNNPPGDTQYF | TGCGCCAGCAACAACCCTCCGGGAGATACGCAGTATTTT
TRBJ2-5 | TRBV4-1 | NA | few | CASSPPGLETQYF | TGCGCCAGCAGCCCCCCGGGGCTAGAGACCCAGTACTTC